The 26 T cell receptor beta chains in this list originate from one sample, sequenced in a study of shared clonotypes between healthy human individuals. The data were produced by immunoSEQ multiplex PCR, yet TCRdb's version contains in-frame clones alone and is incomplete. The sample includes fewer than 600,000 clones, around 78% of them seen just once. Sequencing was done on a sample of PBMCs. The source of these receptors is a woman in her thirties or forties in good health. Some clones in this sample may be carry-over from other donors' samples.

The chain joins TRBV4-2 to TRBJ2-2; D may be TRBD1 (6 bases). CDR1 is LGHNA, CDR2 YNFKEQ, per germline. The CDR3 is made up of 16 amino acids. Between the trimmed V and J ends, which lost 0 bases and 2 bases, there was a span of 10 bases. The CDR3 region is CASSQEIGGNTGELFF. CDR3 bases: TGTGCCAGCAGCCAAGAGATAGGGGGAAACACCGGGGAGCTGTTTTTT.

The rearrangement links TRBV13 to TRBJ2-5; D ambiguous. Looked up from germline, CDR1 is PRHDT and CDR2 is FYEKMQ (reference sequence). The length of the CDR3 is 14 residues. Trimming removed 0 bases at V and 0 bases at J, with 5 bases between. The CDR3 sequence: CASSLGRYQETQYF. CDR3 sequence (DNA): TGTGCCAGCAGCTTAGGCCGGTACCAAGAGACCCAGTACTTC.

This rearrangement joins TRBV6-1 to TRBJ2-1; the match to TRBD2 covers 8 bases. Trimming removed 0 bases from V and 1 base from J; junction bases left unmatched: 2. The CDR3 has 16 amino acids. CDR1 MNHNS and CDR2 SASEGT come from the germline V gene. CDR3 loop: CASSEAGLGSYNEQFF. The DNA for the CDR3 is TGTGCCAGCAGTGAAGCGGGACTAGGATCCTACAATGAGCAGTTCTTC.

This clone was counted a single time. The rearrangement joins TRBV6-9 to TRBJ1-3; D is undetermined. Looked up from germline, CDR1 is MNHGY and CDR2 is SVAAGI. The V end lost 4 bases, the J end lost 3 bases, and 16 bases lay between the germline ends. CDR3 length: 16 residues. The CDR3 bases are TGTGCCAGCAGTTCACGATTCTGGGTGGGTGGAAACACCATATATTTT. Residues: CASSSRFWVGGNTIYF.

The chain employs TRBV28 and TRBJ1-1; D is undetermined. From germline, CDR1 is MDHEN and CDR2 SYDVKM. This CDR3 comprises 15 residues. The V gene lost 2 bases and the J gene lost 1 base, with 11 bases spanning the gap. The CDR3 sequence: CASSLNPDRNTEAFF. The CDR3 nucleotides are TGTGCCAGCAGTTTAAACCCAGACCGGAACACTGAAGCTTTCTTT.

CDR3 nucleotide sequence: TGTGCCAGTAGTAGCGGGAGGGATAATGAGCAGTTCTTC. This translates into CASSSGRDNEQFF. The genes are TRBV19 and TRBJ2-1; 9 positions agree with TRBD2. The V and J ends lost 4 bases and 7 bases, in that order; junction bases with no gene match: 2. The germline CDR1 and CDR2 sequences are LNHDA and SQIVND (reference sequence). CDR3 length: 13 residues.

The genes are TRBV5-1 and TRBJ1-6; D call uncertain. CDR1 is SGHRS and CDR2 is YFSETQ in the germline V gene. This CDR3 region has 16 residues. The germline V and J ends were trimmed by 2 bases and 0 bases, with 9 bases remaining between them. The CDR3 here is CASSFGGSSYNSPLHF. The CDR3 bases are TGCGCCAGCAGCTTCGGCGGGAGCTCCTATAATTCACCCCTCCACTTT.

V is TRBV27 and J is TRBJ2-5; TRBD2 aligns across 7 bases. Germline V gene data show CDR1 as MNHEY and CDR2 as SMNVEV (reference sequence). The CDR3 extends over 15 amino acids. Unmatched junction bases numbered 13, after V lost 5 bases and J lost 7 bases. CDR3 nucleotide sequence: TGTGCCAGCAGTCGGGGCGGGAGTGAGAGGAGGACCCAGTACTTC. As protein: CASSRGGSERRTQYF.

In regard to this clone: This sequence is one base from a far larger clone and is likely a read error. The J gene is TRBJ2-3, the V gene TRBV2; D uncertain. The V end was cut by 6 bases, the J end by 4 bases, with 14 bases between. Per the germline V gene, CDR1 is SNHLY and CDR2 is FYNNEI. The CDR3 is made up of 14 amino acids. The CDR3 region has the DNA TGTGCCAGCAGAGACGTTTTCGAGTCAGATACGCAGTATTTT. Its translation is CASRDVFESDTQYF.

The CDR3 protein is CASSLDRVYGYTF. CDR3 in DNA: TGTGCCAGCAGCCTAGACAGGGTTTATGGCTACACCTTC. This chain links TRBV7-8 with TRBJ1-2; 7 bases are shared with TRBD1. The V and J ends lost 5 bases and 5 bases, in that order; junction bases with no gene match: 5. The CDR3 extends over 13 amino acids. The germline gives CDR1 SGHVS, CDR2 FQNEAQ.

V and J are TRBV2 and TRBJ1-6; 7 nucleotides line up with TRBD1. V lost 2 bases and J lost 10; bases outside the gene matches: 8. The length of the CDR3 is 15 residues. The germline CDR1 and CDR2 sequences are SNHLY and FYNNEI. The CDR3 spells CASSEYAGGGSPLHF. The CDR3 DNA reads TGTGCCAGCAGTGAATACGCAGGGGGAGGATCACCCCTCCACTTT.

Turning to this clone: The junction does not match germline at one end; this may be a read error. The chain recombines TRBV28 with TRBJ1-5, with unresolved D. The CDR3 contains 13 residues. Germline V lookup: CDR1 MDHEN, CDR2 SYDVKM. Here the CDR3 reads CASRIGENRPQHF. CDR3 DNA: TGTGCCAGCCGAATTGGGGAAAATCGGCCCCAGCATTTT.

The gene calls are TRBV13 and TRBJ2-1; TRBD2 aligns across 11 bases. In germline, CDR1 is PRHDT, CDR2 FYEKMQ (reference sequence). J was trimmed by 8 bases and V by 3 bases; bases with no gene match: 3. CDR3 length equals 14 residues. CDR3 nucleotides: TGTGCCAGCAGCTTTACTAGCGGGAGCTATGAGCAGTTCTTC. As protein: CASSFTSGSYEQFF.

There are many counts of this clone. Other DNA sequences within the sample encode an identical CDR3. This chain's CDR3 is CASRTTGNSNQPQHF. The CDR3 nucleotides read TGTGCCAGTAGAACCACAGGGAATAGCAATCAGCCCCAGCATTTT. The V gene is TRBV19, the J gene TRBJ1-5, with D possibly TRBD1 on 6 matching bases. With 6 bases removed from V and 0 bases from J, the gap between germline ends came to 12 bases. The V gene's germline CDR1 is LNHDA and CDR2 SQIVND (reference sequence). The length of the CDR3 is 15 residues. The complete variable domain, with remaining parts taken from reference TRBV19 and TRBJ1-5, reads DGGITQSPKYLFRKEGQNVTLSCEQNLNHDAMYWYRQDPGQGLRLIYYSQIVNDFQKGDIAEGYSVSREKKESFPLTVTSAQKNPTAFYLCASRTTGNSNQPQHFGDGTRLSIL.

In this sample, this clone turned up a few times. V is TRBV28 and J is TRBJ1-2; 10 nucleotides agree with TRBD1. The germline CDR1 and CDR2 sequences are MDHEN and SYDVKM. CDR3 length: 13 residues. V trimming: 6 bases; J trimming: 8 bases; junction bases outside the gene matches: 6. CDR3 nucleotide sequence: TGTGCCAGCAGCTCTGGGACAGGGGACGGCTACACCTTC. Amino acid sequence: CASSSGTGDGYTF.

The chain combines TRBV4-2 with TRBJ1-2; a weak D match, TRBD1 (5 bases). From germline, CDR1 is LGHNA and CDR2 YNFKEQ. V was shortened by 0 bases and J by 1 base, with 9 bases between the two germline ends. The CDR3 consists of 15 residues. As DNA, the CDR3 is TGTGCCAGCAGCCAAGACGGGGGGATTAACTATGGCTACACCTTC. Protein: CASSQDGGINYGYTF.

There are a few counts of this clone. The chain links TRBV6-6 to TRBJ2-2, with 10 bases lining up with TRBD2. Germline V CDR1 and CDR2: MNHNY, SVGAGI (reference sequence). The ends lost 6 bases at V and 6 bases at J; junction bases unmatched: 4. This CDR3 spans 14 amino acids. The CDR3 loop reads CASSPSGRAGELFF. CDR3 bases: TGTGCCAGCAGCCCCAGCGGGAGGGCCGGGGAGCTGTTTTTT.

As for this clone: Other nucleotide sequences from this sample produce the same CDR3. The chain joins TRBV5-1 to TRBJ1-3; D is unresolved. Trimming removed 0 bases from V and 0 bases from J, with 4 bases in between. The CDR3 sequence is 14 residues long. Per the germline V gene, CDR1 is SGHRS and CDR2 is YFSETQ. The CDR3 nucleotides read TGCGCCAGCAGCTTGGGTAGCTCTGGAAACACCATATATTTT. It yields the protein CASSLGSSGNTIYF. Full variable domain (outside the CDR3, taken from reference TRBV5-1 and TRBJ1-3): KAGVTQTPRYLIKTRGQQVTLSCSPISGHRSVSWYQQTPGQGLQFLFEYFSETQRNKGNFPGRFSGRQFSNSRSEMNVSTLELGDSALYLCASSLGSSGNTIYFGEGSWLTVV.

To note about this clone: Given a far larger clone just one base away, this is likely a sequencing read error. J is TRBJ1-2 and V is TRBV10-1, with a possible D match to TRBD1 (6 bases). From germline, CDR1 is WNHNN and CDR2 SYGVQD (reference sequence). The CDR3 contains 14 residues. The CDR3 nucleotides read TGCGCCAGCAGTGAGGAACAGGGAGACTATTGCTACACCTTC. Translated, it gives CASSEEQGDYCYTF.

This sequence joins TRBV2 and TRBJ2-7, with 7 nucleotides matching TRBD2. CDR1 SNHLY and CDR2 FYNNEI come from the germline V gene. This CDR3 has 8 amino acids. The CDR3 DNA is TGTGCCAGCATTCAGGGACTAGTC. It yields the protein CASIQGLV.

The chain uses TRBV27 and TRBJ2-1; D gene uncertain. The V gene lost 4 bases and the J gene lost 4 bases, with 8 bases spanning the gap. Germline CDR1 and CDR2: MNHEY and SMNVEV (reference sequence). The CDR3 extends over 13 amino acids. For the CDR3, the DNA is TGTGCCAGCAGTTCAGACCTATACAATGAGCAGTTCTTC. Protein sequence: CASSSDLYNEQFF.

This clone was found once. The V and J genes are TRBV18 and TRBJ2-3, with 7 bases fitting TRBD1. Germline CDR1 is KGHSH and CDR2 is LQKENI. The length of the CDR3 is 15 residues. Trimming at V came to 5 bases and at J to 3 bases, leaving 8 bases not matched to a gene. CDR3 nucleotide sequence: TGTGCCAGCTCATCCCAGGGGGTTTGGACAGATACGCAGTATTTT. This encodes CASSSQGVWTDTQYF.

On this clone itself: At one end the junction does not follow the germline gene, possibly because of a read error. Other DNA sequences within the sample encode an identical CDR3. As DNA, the CDR3 is TGTGCCTGGAGTGGGACAGGGAACACCGAAGCTTTCTTT. As protein: CAWSGTGNTEAFF. V gene TRBV30 combines with J gene TRBJ1-1, with 8 positions matching TRBD1. This CDR3 has 13 amino acids. CDR1 is GTSNPN and CDR2 is SVGIG in the germline V gene (reference sequence). The whole variable domain, filled in from reference TRBV30 and TRBJ1-1, reads SQTIHQWPATLVQPVGSPLSLECTVEGTSNPNLYWYRQAAGRGLQLLFYSVGIGQISSEVPQNLSASRPQDRQFILSSKKLLLSDSGFYLCAWSGTGNTEAFFGQGTRLTVV.

The sample holds one count of this clone. V and J are TRBV5-6 and TRBJ1-2, with 9 bases matching TRBD1. Losses at the gene ends were 0 bases for V and 4 bases for J; bases not matched to a gene: 4. CDR1 and CDR2 from the germline V gene are SGHDT and YYEEEE. The CDR3 is made up of 15 amino acids. The CDR3 loop reads CASSLDRGLAYGYTF. CDR3 nucleotides: TGTGCCAGCAGCTTGGACAGGGGGCTCGCCTATGGCTACACCTTC.

The chain uses TRBV7-3 and TRBJ2-7, with D possibly matching TRBD2 (6 bases). CDR1 SGHTA and CDR2 FQGTGA come from the germline V gene. The CDR3 sequence is 13 residues long. The ends were cut back, 2 bases at V and 2 bases at J, with 7 bases in the middle. CDR3 sequence reads: CASSLSSAYEQYF. The CDR3 coding sequence is TGTGCCAGCAGCTTATCTAGCGCCTACGAGCAGTACTTC.

The gene calls are TRBV28 and TRBJ2-3; 8 positions match TRBD2. Per the germline V gene, CDR1 is MDHEN and CDR2 is SYDVKM. J gave up 4 bases and V 4 bases, and 7 bases lay outside the gene matches. The CDR3 is 15 amino acids. The CDR3 nucleotides are TGTGCCAGCAGTTCCGGGACTAGGGGCGCAGATACGCAGTATTTT. This encodes CASSSGTRGADTQYF. The full variable domain, in which reference TRBV28 and TRBJ2-3 provide the parts outside the CDR3, is DVKVTQSSRYLVKRTGEKVFLECVQDMDHENMFWYRQDPGLGLRLIYFSYDVKMKEKGDIPEGYSVSREKKERFSLILESASTNQTSMYLCASSSGTRGADTQYFGPGTRLTVL.